The 10 T cell receptor beta chains listed next were all sequenced from one sample in a study of cytomegalovirus exposure and HLA in healthy donors. PCR primers comprised 60 Vbeta and 13 Jbeta primers. Some clones are missing from TCRdb's copy, which holds only in-frame ones; the method was immunoSEQ multiplex PCR. The sample includes approximately 130,000 clones, nearly 80% of them seen just once. Sequenced sample: PBMCs. Receptors originate from a middle-aged woman in good health and CMV-seronegative.

The chain recombines TRBV10-3 with TRBJ1-1; 9 nucleotides line up with TRBD1. Germline V gene sequence: CDR1 ENHRY, CDR2 SYGVKD. V trimming: 7 bases; J trimming: 3 bases; junction bases outside the gene matches: 6. The CDR3 extends over 14 amino acids. CDR3 amino acids: CAINNRGQYTEAFF. The DNA of the CDR3 is TGTGCCATCAACAACAGGGGGCAGTACACTGAAGCTTTCTTT.

The CDR3 protein is CASSLYMGGYGATNEKLFF. In DNA form, the CDR3 reads TGTGCCAGCAGTTTATATATGGGGGGATACGGGGCAACTAATGAAAAACTGTTTTTT. V and J are TRBV28 and TRBJ1-4; a possible D gene is TRBD1 (5 bases). The germline CDR1 and CDR2 sequences are MDHEN and SYDVKM. The V gene lost 1 base and the J gene lost 0 bases, with 18 bases spanning the gap. The CDR3 length is 19 residues.

V gene TRBV11-2 combines with J gene TRBJ1-2; 10 positions match TRBD1. The CDR3 sequence is 18 residues long. Germline V gene sequence: CDR1 SGHAT, CDR2 FQNNGV. V lost 4 bases to trimming and J lost 4 bases; unmatched junction nucleotides: 15. The CDR3 sequence is CASSWQGQGHYNFYGYTF. The CDR3 DNA sequence: TGTGCCAGCAGCTGGCAGGGACAGGGGCATTACAACTTCTATGGCTACACCTTC.

The chain uses TRBV25-1 and TRBJ1-3; no clear D gene. The CDR3 consists of 14 residues. CDR1 is MGHDK, CDR2 SYGVNS, per germline. V was clipped by 4 bases and J by 0 bases, with 7 bases between them. CDR3 sequence (DNA): TGTGCCAGCAGTGGAGAGGGCTCTGGAAACACCATATATTTT. It is translated as CASSGEGSGNTIYF.

The V gene is TRBV6-1, the J gene TRBJ1-5; 8 bases align to TRBD1. With V trimmed by 5 bases and J by 3 bases, 6 bases remained unmatched. The CDR3 totals 15 residues. Germline loops: CDR1 MNHNS, CDR2 SASEGT. The CDR3 DNA follows: TGTGCCAGCAGTCCCCCGGGACAGGACAATCAGCCCCAGCATTTT. Translated: CASSPPGQDNQPQHF.

The genes are TRBV18 and TRBJ2-1; TRBD2 matches at 7 bases. Trimming removed 3 bases from V and 0 bases from J; junction bases left unmatched: 5. The CDR3 spans 16 residues. In germline, CDR1 is KGHSH, CDR2 LQKENI. The CDR3 reads CASSPRGSRSYNEQFF. As DNA, the CDR3 is TGTGCCAGCTCACCGCGCGGGAGCCGCTCCTACAATGAGCAGTTCTTC. Variable domain in full (rest from reference TRBV18 and TRBJ2-1): NAGVMQNPRHLVRRRGQEARLRCSPMKGHSHVYWYRQLPEEGLKFMVYLQKENIIDESGMPKERFSAEFPKEGPSILRIQQVVRGDSAAYFCASSPRGSRSYNEQFFGPGTRLTVL.

The chain employs TRBV27 and TRBJ2-2; 7 nucleotides line up with TRBD2. The CDR3 has 15 amino acids. The V segment lost 5 bases and the J segment 0 bases; nucleotides outside the gene matches: 3. CDR1 MNHEY and CDR2 SMNVEV come from the germline V gene (reference sequence). The CDR3 protein is CASSPGLANTGELFF. DNA of the CDR3: TGTGCCAGCAGTCCCGGACTAGCGAACACCGGGGAGCTGTTTTTT.

This clone was observed a handful of times. The J gene is TRBJ1-5, the V gene TRBV7-2, with 8 bases matching TRBD1. The CDR3 consists of 15 residues. Germline CDR1 reads SGHTA; CDR2 reads FQGNSA. The V and J ends lost 1 base and 7 bases, in that order; junction bases with no gene match: 6. CDR3 nucleotides: TGTGCCAGCAGCTTAGGTCAGGGGGCAGGACAGCCCCAGCATTTT. Amino acid sequence: CASSLGQGAGQPQHF.

This chain connects TRBV2 to TRBJ2-7, with 7 bases aligning to TRBD2. The germline V gene encodes CDR1 SNHLY and CDR2 FYNNEI. The CDR3 runs to 15 residues. J lost 2 bases, V lost 6 bases, and 10 bases had no gene match. The DNA of the CDR3 is TGTGCCAGCAGGTATTCTAGCGGACCCGCCTACGAGCAGTACTTC. Translation: CASRYSSGPAYEQYF.

The chain combines TRBV7-2 with TRBJ1-1, with 11 bases fitting TRBD1. The CDR3 contains 13 residues. Germline values: CDR1 SGHTA, CDR2 FQGNSA. V lost 5 bases and J lost 7; bases outside the gene matches: 3. In nucleotides, the CDR3 is TGTGCCAGCAGCGGACAGGGGGCGGTTGAAGCTTTCTTT. It codes for CASSGQGAVEAFF.